This T cell receptor (beta chain) was recorded in a study of early T cells in non-severe SARS-CoV-2 infection. TCRdb reanalysed the 5' RACE reads using MiXCR and keeps one entry per CDR3 protein. Of roughly 81,000 distinct CDR3 sequences in the sample, around 5.6% were seen once. CDR3 size: 14 residues. The germline CDR1 and CDR2 sequences are SGHNT and YENEEA. This clonotype was recorded at least ten times. This chain joins TRBV11-3 and TRBJ1-2, with D uncertain. The specimen was whole blood. The receptor's source is an adult who was a healthcare worker with PCR-confirmed SARS-CoV-2 infection or an uninfected control (not recorded which). As DNA, the CDR3 is TGTCAATGGGCAGAGCCCCAATCTTACTATGGCTACACCTTC. Translated: CQWAEPQSYYGYTF.